This T cell receptor beta chain was captured in a study of T cell repertoires in cytomegalovirus infection. TCRdb independently ran MiXCR on the reads; one entry per CDR3 protein. The repertoire holds 150,000 to 200,000 distinct CDR3 sequences, with about 20% as singletons. The length of the CDR3 is 15 residues. In germline, CDR1 is DFQATT, CDR2 SNEGSKA (reference sequence). Trimming shortened V by 0 bases and J by 7 bases, and 18 bases separated the two germline ends. The chain carries TRBV20-1 and TRBJ1-2; D unclear. The TCR sequence derives from a human donor in good health (CMV status not recorded). Some clones in this sample may be carry-over from other donors' samples. Sequencing was carried out using PBMCs. The CDR3 loop reads CSARDAARNPSGYTF. CDR3 nucleotides: TGCAGTGCTAGAGATGCCGCCCGGAACCCGTCTGGCTACACCTTC.